The rows below give T cell receptor beta chains drawn from one sample of a study of T cell repertoires in cytomegalovirus infection. Antigen specificity for these receptors is unknown. In TCRdb, the reads were re-called with MiXCR into one record per CDR3 protein. The sample holds about 160,000 distinct CDR3 sequences, 20% to 25% seen once. This material consisted of CD8+ T cells from cultured PBMCs, taken from culture after CMV antigen stimulation. The receptors come from a human donor in good health (CMV status not recorded). Some clones in this sample may be carry-over from other donors' samples. CDR3s include the opening cysteine and the closing phenylalanine or tryptophan. The order of the fields is clone size, V gene, CDR3 length, D gene, J gene, CDR3 protein, CDR3 DNA. A D gene is named only where the DNA matches it firmly. Size is stated for part of the rows, as once, few or many counts, or as a class when the clone is expanded.

-	TRBV4-1	13	-	TRBJ1-2	CASSKAGRYGYTF	TGCGCCAGCAGTAAAGCAGGGAGGTATGGCTACACCTTC
-	TRBV5-1	19	-	TRBJ2-6	CASSLTVTGRLSGANVLTF	TGCGCCAGCAGCTTGACAGTAACGGGACGCTTGTCTGGGGCCAACGTCCTGACTTTC
few	TRBV12-3/TRBV12-4	14	TRBD1	TRBJ2-7	CASSPTGPGYEQYF	TGTGCCAGCAGTCCGACAGGGCCCGGATACGAGCAGTACTTC
-	TRBV11-1	11	-	TRBJ2-3	CASSPGPRQYF	TGTGCCAGCAGCCCGGGACCGCGACAGTATTTT
few	TRBV29-1	13	-	TRBJ2-1	CSFASNSYNEQFF	TGCAGCTTCGCTTCGAACTCCTACAATGAGCAGTTCTTC
few	TRBV7-2	16	-	TRBJ2-1	CASSFRGAATYNEQFF	TGTGCCAGCAGCTTTAGGGGGGCAGCAACCTACAATGAGCAGTTCTTC
-	TRBV27	15	TRBD1	TRBJ2-7	CASSRRQGSSYEQYF	TGTGCCAGCAGTCGGCGACAGGGGAGCTCCTACGAGCAGTACTTC
few	TRBV7-6	18	TRBD2	TRBJ2-1	CASSSQRAGGPIPHEQFF	TGTGCCAGCAGCTCACAAAGAGCGGGGGGGCCTATCCCGCACGAGCAGTTCTTC
few	TRBV4-1	14	-	TRBJ2-1	CASSQVLGYNEQFF	TGCGCCAGCAGCCAAGTTCTGGGGTACAATGAGCAGTTCTTC
many	TRBV7-2	15	-	TRBJ1-1	CASSLAGQMNTEAFF	TGTGCCAGCAGCTTAGCAGGACAGATGAACACTGAAGCTTTCTTT
-	TRBV7-2	16	TRBD1	TRBJ1-2	CASSGPGQGAEYGYTF	TGTGCCAGCAGCGGTCCGGGACAGGGGGCGGAGTATGGCTACACCTTC
-	TRBV7-6	14	TRBD1	TRBJ1-1	CASSSEGGRTEAFF	TGTGCCAGCAGCTCAGAAGGGGGCAGGACTGAAGCTTTCTTT
few	TRBV4-1	18	TRBD2	TRBJ2-3	CASSRTVSGGSHTDTQYF	TGCGCCAGCAGCCGTACCGTTAGCGGGGGGTCTCACACAGATACGCAGTATTTT
-	TRBV6-2/TRBV6-3	14	-	TRBJ1-5	CASSQRGGNQPQHF	TGTGCCAGCAGCCAACGGGGAGGCAATCAGCCCCAGCATTTT
-	TRBV12-3/TRBV12-4	14	-	TRBJ2-1	CASSDSSSYNEQFF	TGTGCCAGCAGCGACAGCAGCTCCTACAATGAGCAGTTCTTC
-	TRBV7-8	14	-	TRBJ2-3	CASILEGQADTQYF	TGTGCCAGCATCCTTGAGGGGCAAGCAGATACGCAGTATTTT
-	TRBV11-2	15	-	TRBJ2-3	CASTREGSHTDTQYF	TGTGCCAGCACCCGAGAGGGGAGCCACACAGATACGCAGTATTTT
few	TRBV10-3	14	-	TRBJ1-1	CAVNSLQGNTEAFF	TGTGCCGTCAACTCCCTACAGGGGAACACTGAAGCTTTCTTT
-	TRBV7-8	17	-	TRBJ1-1	CASSLSGSGDMNTEAFF	TGTGCCAGCAGCTTGAGCGGATCGGGGGACATGAACACTGAAGCTTTCTTT
-	TRBV9	18	TRBD1	TRBJ2-1	CASSELSGQGFSYNEQFF	TGTGCCAGCAGCGAGCTATCCGGACAGGGATTTTCCTACAATGAGCAGTTCTTC
-	TRBV12-3/TRBV12-4	13	-	TRBJ1-1	CASSYQGNTEAFF	TGTGCCAGCAGTTACCAGGGAAACACTGAAGCTTTCTTT
-	TRBV9	16	TRBD1	TRBJ1-1	CASSPTNGRGLSEAFF	TGTGCCAGCAGCCCCACAAATGGCAGGGGGCTCAGTGAAGCTTTCTTT
-	TRBV6-1	15	TRBD1	TRBJ1-2	CASSGPTGVFFGYTF	TGTGCCAGCAGTGGACCGACAGGGGTGTTCTTCGGCTACACCTTC
-	TRBV30	14	-	TRBJ2-1	CAWTPQWAINEQFF	TGTGCCTGGACCCCTCAGTGGGCAATCAATGAGCAGTTCTTC
few	TRBV15	16	TRBD2	TRBJ2-3	CATSRETSGGTDTQYF	TGTGCCACCAGCAGGGAAACTAGCGGGGGCACAGATACGCAGTATTTT
-	TRBV14	11	-	TRBJ2-1	CASTPLTEQFF	TGTGCCAGCACCCCACTAACTGAGCAGTTCTTC
-	TRBV7-2	15	TRBD2	TRBJ2-7	CASSLWGGSSYEQYF	TGTGCCAGCAGCTTATGGGGGGGGAGCTCCTACGAGCAGTACTTC
few	TRBV7-9	15	TRBD1	TRBJ1-2	CASRGQEPSNYGYTF	TGTGCCAGCAGAGGACAGGAGCCTTCTAACTATGGCTACACCTTC
-	TRBV4-3	14	-	TRBJ2-1	CASSQDLGVYEQFF	TGCGCCAGCAGCCAAGATCTGGGGGTTTATGAGCAGTTCTTC
few	TRBV4-1	16	TRBD1	TRBJ1-5	CASSQRGGQGVEPQHF	TGCGCCAGCAGCCAACGGGGCGGACAGGGCGTGGAGCCCCAGCATTTT
medium-sized	TRBV5-4	15	TRBD1	TRBJ2-2	CASSSGTGWSGELFF	TGTGCCAGCAGCTCCGGGACAGGGTGGTCCGGGGAGCTGTTTTTT
-	TRBV25-1	16	-	TRBJ2-7	CASSEYWEGTFHEQYF	TGTGCCAGCAGTGAATATTGGGAAGGGACATTTCACGAGCAGTACTTC
-	TRBV7-2	15	-	TRBJ2-5	CASSNGTGPQETQYF	TGTGCCAGCAGCAACGGCACGGGGCCCCAAGAGACCCAGTACTTC
few	TRBV7-8	15	-	TRBJ1-2	CASSPPGLWGYGYTF	TGTGCCAGCAGCCCCCCGGGACTCTGGGGCTATGGCTACACCTTC
-	TRBV7-2	15	-	TRBJ2-2	CASSLPGPWSGELFF	TGTGCCAGCAGCTTACCGGGACCGTGGTCCGGGGAGCTGTTTTTT
-	TRBV10-3	15	-	TRBJ1-5	CAISESGTAVQPQHF	TGTGCCATCAGTGAGTCCGGGACCGCGGTGCAGCCCCAGCATTTT
-	TRBV19	15	-	TRBJ2-7	CASSIGPLSSYEQYF	TGTGCCAGTAGTATAGGACCACTTAGCTCCTACGAGCAGTACTTC
few	TRBV7-9	15	-	TRBJ1-1	CASSLAKGRDTEAFF	TGTGCCAGCAGCTTAGCAAAGGGGAGGGACACTGAAGCTTTCTTT
-	TRBV30	13	TRBD1	TRBJ1-6	CAFSGTGGRDLHF	TGTGCCTTTTCCGGGACAGGGGGCCGGGACCTCCACTTT
-	TRBV12-3/TRBV12-4	14	-	TRBJ1-1	CASSLSQLNTEAFF	TGTGCCAGCAGTTTGAGCCAGTTGAACACTGAAGCTTTCTTT
-	TRBV20-1	15	TRBD2	TRBJ2-3	CSAWTSGETTDTQYF	TGCAGTGCTTGGACTAGCGGGGAGACCACAGATACGCAGTATTTT
few	TRBV9	16	-	TRBJ1-6	CASSQSGGGPGSPLHF	TGTGCCAGCAGCCAAAGTGGGGGGGGCCCGGGATCACCCCTCCACTTT
few	TRBV12-3/TRBV12-4	12	-	TRBJ1-1	CASSSGQPEAFF	TGTGCCAGCAGTTCGGGGCAGCCTGAAGCTTTCTTT
few	TRBV7-8	21	TRBD2	TRBJ2-2	CASSLGPQTSGGFLNTGELFF	TGTGCCAGCAGCTTAGGTCCCCAGACCAGCGGGGGGTTCCTGAACACCGGGGAGCTGTTTTTT
few	TRBV12-3/TRBV12-4	14	TRBD1	TRBJ2-1	CASSLATGGNEQFF	TGTGCCAGCAGTTTAGCAACAGGGGGAAATGAGCAGTTCTTC
few	TRBV7-2	14	-	TRBJ2-2	CASSHNPGTGELFF	TGTGCCAGCAGCCATAATCCGGGGACCGGGGAGCTGTTTTTT
few	TRBV19	16	TRBD1	TRBJ1-2	CASRNRQGPIPYGYTF	TGTGCCAGTAGAAATCGACAGGGACCTATTCCCTATGGCTACACCTTC
few	TRBV7-9	15	-	TRBJ1-2	CASSPTGSSNYGYTF	TGTGCCAGCAGCCCCACAGGTTCATCTAACTATGGCTACACCTTC
many	TRBV12-3/TRBV12-4	13	-	TRBJ2-3	CASSSTGTDTQYF	TGTGCCAGCAGTTCCACCGGCACAGATACGCAGTATTTT
few	TRBV7-9	16	TRBD1	TRBJ1-5	CASSLGQGGRNQPQHF	TGTGCCAGCAGCCTTGGACAGGGAGGGCGCAATCAGCCCCAGCATTTT
few	TRBV28	15	-	TRBJ1-6	CASTLGASYNSPLHF	TGTGCCAGCACCTTAGGGGCCTCCTATAATTCACCCCTCCACTTT
-	TRBV7-6	15	-	TRBJ2-7	CASSSPDWETYEQYF	TGTGCCAGCAGCTCTCCGGACTGGGAGACCTACGAGCAGTACTTC
-	TRBV7-6	15	-	TRBJ1-1	CASSRQRGPYAEAFF	TGTGCCAGCAGCCGCCAGAGAGGGCCTTACGCTGAAGCTTTCTTT